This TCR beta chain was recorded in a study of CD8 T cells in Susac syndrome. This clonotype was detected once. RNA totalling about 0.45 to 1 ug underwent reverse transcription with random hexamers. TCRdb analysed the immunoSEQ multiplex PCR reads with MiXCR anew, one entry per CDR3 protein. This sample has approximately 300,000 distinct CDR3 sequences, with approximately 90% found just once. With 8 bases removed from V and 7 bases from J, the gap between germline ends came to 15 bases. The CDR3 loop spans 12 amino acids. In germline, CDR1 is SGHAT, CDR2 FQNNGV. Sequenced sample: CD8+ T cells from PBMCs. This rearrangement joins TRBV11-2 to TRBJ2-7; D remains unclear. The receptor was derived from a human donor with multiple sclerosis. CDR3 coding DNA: TGTGCCAGCGGCCCATTCCCTGGGGAGCAGTACTTC. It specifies CASGPFPGEQYF.